This record looks at one T cell receptor beta chain sequence and its context. There is no known antigen for this receptor. No base quality values were provided; no much bigger clone lies one nucleotide off. TCRbeta CDR3 regions were profiled with the immunoSEQ Assay using bias-controlled multiplex PCR amplification of genomic DNA. The original pipeline was this. The absolute abundance of each unique TCRbeta CDR3 region was quantified after sequences were collapsed and filtered. Differential abundance was assessed using a binomial (Fisher-equivalent) model and a beta-binomial model in which time-dependent variance fitted from healthy donors was added. Clones with fewer than 5 combined templates were excluded, and clones with Benjamini-Hochberg FDR below 0.01 were called differentially abundant. Beta-binomial variance was modeled as a function of total template count across the two samples using the form v = (b*log(k)+a)^2. Entries here come from immuneACCESS through TCRdb and include only in-frame sequences with V and J called. Some clones fail to appear in such tables; in the studies checked, an unresolved V gene covers under half of the shortfall, and the cause of the remainder is unknown. V and J calls and clone size follow that table, whereas D and trimming were derived from the DNA. This sample gives approximately 100,000 clones in total; about 90% of them show up just once. Of the sample, 3% to 5% is held by the ten largest clones.

This sample stems from a study of identifying expanded T cells in peripheral blood (dated by TCRdb to about 2019). Some background on the complete study: Four technical replicates, made by sequencing separate aliquots from the same pool of genomic DNA, were compared pairwise. Findings and caveats that apply to the study as a whole: The authors expected that biological variance in healthy repertoires might rise further over much longer intervals, such as months to years. Approximately 1.2 differentially abundant clones were flagged by the binomial model between technical replicates, whereas about 16 and 20 were flagged over roughly two weeks and four weeks, respectively. Across all healthy-donor time intervals, the beta-binomial model significantly cut both the number of clones called differentially abundant and the false-positive rate. In all healthy donors, the variance in clone template counts between samples taken two weeks apart rose significantly as total template count increased.

Trimming costs V 4 bases and J 3 bases, and their ends lie 7 bases apart. Measured from the cysteine to the phenylalanine, the CDR3 is 12 residues long. The kept DNA is CDR3 alone, 36 bases in frame from the first base. The germline V gene specifies MRHNA as CDR1 and SNTAGT as CDR2. No immune events, such as infections, were documented for the healthy donors during the collection period. Time-dependent variance in a beta-binomial model of T-cell clone differential abundance was calibrated using healthy-donor blood repertoires as a training cohort. The training cohort was composed of around ten healthy donors, 3 female and 7 male. An age range of roughly 29 to 65 years, with an average of roughly 40 years, was recorded for the donors. Whole blood was collected from each healthy donor at three time points spaced about 2 weeks apart and obtained from a commercial supplier. For immunosequencing, genomic DNA was extracted from whole blood that had not been sorted.

The rearranged chain carries TRBV6-4 and TRBJ2-7, with TRBD2 as a weak D call on 5 bases. The sequencing sample was made of blood. The origin of this receptor is a person aged 18-70 years in good health. The CDR3 sequence is CASSAGFYEQYF. The sequence in DNA is TGTGCCAGCAGTGCGGGGTTCTACGAGCAGTACTTC.